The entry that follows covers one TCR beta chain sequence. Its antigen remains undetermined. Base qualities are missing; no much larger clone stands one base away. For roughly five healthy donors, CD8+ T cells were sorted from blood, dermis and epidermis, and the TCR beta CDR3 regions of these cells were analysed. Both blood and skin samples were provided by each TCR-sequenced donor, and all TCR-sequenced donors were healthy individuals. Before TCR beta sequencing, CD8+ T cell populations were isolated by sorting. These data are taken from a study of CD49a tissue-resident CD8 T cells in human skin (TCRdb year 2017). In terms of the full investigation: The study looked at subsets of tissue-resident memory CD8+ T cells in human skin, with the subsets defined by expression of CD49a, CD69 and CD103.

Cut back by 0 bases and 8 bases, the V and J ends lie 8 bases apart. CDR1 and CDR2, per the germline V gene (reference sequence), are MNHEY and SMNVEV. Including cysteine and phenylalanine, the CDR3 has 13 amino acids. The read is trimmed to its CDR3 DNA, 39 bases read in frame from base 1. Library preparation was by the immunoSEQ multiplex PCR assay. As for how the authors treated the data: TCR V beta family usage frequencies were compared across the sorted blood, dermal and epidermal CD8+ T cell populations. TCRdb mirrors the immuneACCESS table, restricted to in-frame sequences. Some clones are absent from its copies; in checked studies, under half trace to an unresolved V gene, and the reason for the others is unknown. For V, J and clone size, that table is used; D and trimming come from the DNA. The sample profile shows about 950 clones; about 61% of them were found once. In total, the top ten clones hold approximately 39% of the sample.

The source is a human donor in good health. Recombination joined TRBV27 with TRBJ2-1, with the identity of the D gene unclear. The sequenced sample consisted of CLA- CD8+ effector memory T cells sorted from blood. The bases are TGTGCCAGCAGTTTATCGCAGGCCCATGAGCAGTTCTTC. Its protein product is CASSLSQAHEQFF.